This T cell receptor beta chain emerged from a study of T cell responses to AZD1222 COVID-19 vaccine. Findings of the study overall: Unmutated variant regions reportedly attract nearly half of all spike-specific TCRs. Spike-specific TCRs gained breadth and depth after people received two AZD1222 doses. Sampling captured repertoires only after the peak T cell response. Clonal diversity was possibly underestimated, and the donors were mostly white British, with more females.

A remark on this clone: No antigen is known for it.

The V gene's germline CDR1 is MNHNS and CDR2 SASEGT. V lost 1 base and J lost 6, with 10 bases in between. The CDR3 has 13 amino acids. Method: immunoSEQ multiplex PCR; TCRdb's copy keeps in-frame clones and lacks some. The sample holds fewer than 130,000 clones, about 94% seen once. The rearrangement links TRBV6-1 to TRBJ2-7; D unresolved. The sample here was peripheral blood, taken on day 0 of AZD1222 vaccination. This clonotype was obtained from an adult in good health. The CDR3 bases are TGTGCCAGCAGTGAAGGGGAATCGCGCGAGCAGTACTTC. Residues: CASSEGESREQYF.